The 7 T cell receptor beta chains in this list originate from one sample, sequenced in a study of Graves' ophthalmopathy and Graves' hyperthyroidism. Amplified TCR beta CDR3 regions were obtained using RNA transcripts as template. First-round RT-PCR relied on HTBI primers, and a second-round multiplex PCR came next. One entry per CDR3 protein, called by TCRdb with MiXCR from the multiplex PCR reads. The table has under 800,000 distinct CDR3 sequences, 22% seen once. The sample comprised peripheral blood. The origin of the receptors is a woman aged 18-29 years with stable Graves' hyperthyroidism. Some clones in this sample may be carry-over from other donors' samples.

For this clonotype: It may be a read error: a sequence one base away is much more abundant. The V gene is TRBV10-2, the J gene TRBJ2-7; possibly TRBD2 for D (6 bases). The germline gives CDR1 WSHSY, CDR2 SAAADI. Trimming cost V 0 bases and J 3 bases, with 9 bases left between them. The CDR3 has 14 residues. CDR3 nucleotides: TGCGCCAGCAGTGAGTCAAGCGGGTTCTACGAGCAGTACGTC. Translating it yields CASSESSGFYEQYV.

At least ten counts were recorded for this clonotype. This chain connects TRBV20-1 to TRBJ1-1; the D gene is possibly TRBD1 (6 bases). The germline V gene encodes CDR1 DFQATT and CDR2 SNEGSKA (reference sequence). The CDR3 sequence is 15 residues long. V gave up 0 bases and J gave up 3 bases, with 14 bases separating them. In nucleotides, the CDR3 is TGCAGTGCTAGAGATCGGAGGGGGGAAGACACTGAAGCTTTCTTT. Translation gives CSARDRRGEDTEAFF.

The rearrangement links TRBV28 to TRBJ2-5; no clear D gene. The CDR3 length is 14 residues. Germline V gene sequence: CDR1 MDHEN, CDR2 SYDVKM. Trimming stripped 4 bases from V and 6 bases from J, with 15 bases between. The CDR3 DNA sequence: TGTGCCAGCAGTTCTGCTGAAATCTCGCAGACCCAGTACTTC. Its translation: CASSSAEISQTQYF.

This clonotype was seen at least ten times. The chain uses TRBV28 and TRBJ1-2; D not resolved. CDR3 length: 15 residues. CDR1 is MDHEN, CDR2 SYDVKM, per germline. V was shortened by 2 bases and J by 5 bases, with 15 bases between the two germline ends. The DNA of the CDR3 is TGTGCCAGCAGTTTACACTCCTCGTACCATTATGGCTACACCTTC. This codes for CASSLHSSYHYGYTF.

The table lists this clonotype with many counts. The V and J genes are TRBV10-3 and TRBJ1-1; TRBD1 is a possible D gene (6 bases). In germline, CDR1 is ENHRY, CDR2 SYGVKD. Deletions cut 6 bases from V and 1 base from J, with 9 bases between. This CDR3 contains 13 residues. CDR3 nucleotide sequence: TGTGCCATCAGCCCGGGACAGAACACTGAAGCTTTCTTT. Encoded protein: CAISPGQNTEAFF.

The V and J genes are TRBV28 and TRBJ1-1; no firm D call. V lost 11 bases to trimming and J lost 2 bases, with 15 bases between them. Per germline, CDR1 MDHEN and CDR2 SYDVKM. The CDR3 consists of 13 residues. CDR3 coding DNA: TGTGCCGGCACCGAGGGTGCTAACACTGAAGCTTTCTTT. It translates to CAGTEGANTEAFF.

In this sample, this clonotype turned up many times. The DNA of the CDR3 is TGTGCCATCAGTGAGTCTTCAGGACAGCAGTACTTC. It translates to CAISESSGQQYF. This sequence joins TRBV10-3 and TRBJ2-7; the D is unclear. Trimming took off 0 bases at V and 8 bases at J, with 8 bases between the two ends. Looked up from germline, CDR1 is ENHRY and CDR2 is SYGVKD. The CDR3 loop spans 12 amino acids.